The sequence of this T cell receptor (beta chain) was determined in a study of control samples from healthy donors and cancer patients. The ends lost 7 bases at V and 4 bases at J; junction bases unmatched: 7. The CDR3 is 14 amino acids. In germline, CDR1 is SNHLY, CDR2 FYNNEI. Produced via immunoSEQ multiplex PCR; TCRdb's table is partial and in-frame only. This sample carries approximately 86,000 clones, 90% to 95% of them seen once, and the ten largest clones take roughly 1.5%. The TCR was taken from a woman aged 25 to 45 in good health. Sequenced input: blood. V is TRBV2 and J is TRBJ1-3; 7 bases are a match to TRBD1. The CDR3 DNA reads as TGTGCCAGCATTAGCAGGGGGTCCGGAAACACCATATATTTT. Translation: CASISRGSGNTIYF.